A selection of T cell receptor beta chains follows, all from one sample in a study of blood T cell repertoires in COVID-19. Only in-frame clones appear in the TCRdb table, and some are missing; sequencing was by immunoSEQ multiplex PCR. The sample shows 50,000 or so clones, approximately 84% of them seen only once. The sample consisted of peripheral blood. The origin of the receptors is a human donor in a cohort sampled during active COVID-19. Each CDR3 is given with its conserved first and last residue. The D gene is left open where the match is weak. Expanded clones are given a class, and other clones once, few, many or no size at all.

>12|TRBV18|-|-|TRBJ2-7
CASSSDSYEQYF
TGTGCCAGCTCATCGGACAGTTACGAGCAGTACTTC
>14|TRBV11-2|-|-|TRBJ2-7
CASSWSLMGYEQYF
TGTGCCAGCAGCTGGAGTCTAATGGGCTACGAGCAGTACTTC
>14|TRBV5-1|-|TRBD1|TRBJ1-4
CASSLGQGNEKLFF
TGCGCCAGCAGCTTAGGACAGGGAAATGAAAAACTGTTTTTT
>19|TRBV5-5|-|-|TRBJ2-6
CALSLESQGTFPGANVLTF
TGTGCTCTCAGCTTGGAGTCACAGGGTACCTTCCCTGGGGCCAACGTCCTGACTTTC
>14|TRBV28|-|-|TRBJ2-7
CASTLGGLSYEQYF
TGTGCCAGCACCTTAGGGGGTTTATCCTACGAGCAGTACTTC
>15|TRBV16|-|TRBD1|TRBJ1-2
CASSQSGTGGYGYTF
TGTGCCAGCAGCCAGTCCGGGACAGGGGGATATGGCTACACCTTC
>13|TRBV27|-|-|TRBJ1-1
CASSSDSLFEAFF
TGTGCCAGCAGCTCCGACAGCCTGTTTGAAGCTTTCTTT
>15|TRBV9|-|TRBD1|TRBJ2-3
CASSGTGIKGDTQYF
TGTGCCAGCAGCGGGACAGGGATTAAAGGGGATACGCAGTATTTT
>13|TRBV7-9|-|-|TRBJ1-5
CASSPRVNQPQHF
TGTGCCAGCAGTCCCAGGGTAAATCAGCCCCAGCATTTT
>16|TRBV18|-|-|TRBJ2-3
CASSPRDTSPLDTQYF
TGTGCCAGCTCACCCCGGGACACCTCCCCTTTGGATACGCAGTATTTT
>15|TRBV11-2|-|-|TRBJ1-2
CASSFSGNNIYGYTF
TGTGCCAGCAGCTTCTCAGGGAATAATATCTATGGCTACACCTTC
>18|TRBV21-1|-|-|TRBJ2-6
CASSKGEQGVPGANVLTF
TGTGCCAGCAGCAAAGGGGAACAGGGGGTCCCTGGGGCCAACGTCCTGACTTTC
>15|TRBV19|-|-|TRBJ1-1
CASSEGAWTLNKAFF
TGTGCCAGTAGTGAAGGAGCGTGGACTCTCAATAAAGCTTTCTTT
>16|TRBV5-1|-|TRBD2|TRBJ2-2
CASSGGTSGPPRELFF
TGCGCCAGCAGCGGCGGGACTAGCGGCCCTCCCCGGGAGCTGTTTTTT
>19|TRBV6-1|-|TRBD2|TRBJ2-1
CASSATSGGLGSSYNEQFF
TGTGCCAGCAGTGCGACTAGCGGGGGATTGGGGAGCTCCTACAATGAGCAGTTCTTC
>14|TRBV5-1|-|-|TRBJ2-2
CASSLGQSTGELFF
TGCGCCAGCAGCTTGGGACAGAGCACCGGGGAGCTGTTTTTT
>16|TRBV4-1|once|TRBD1|TRBJ1-5
CASSQDRTGVFQPQHF
TGCGCCAGCAGCCAAGATCGGACAGGGGTTTTCCAGCCCCAGCATTTT